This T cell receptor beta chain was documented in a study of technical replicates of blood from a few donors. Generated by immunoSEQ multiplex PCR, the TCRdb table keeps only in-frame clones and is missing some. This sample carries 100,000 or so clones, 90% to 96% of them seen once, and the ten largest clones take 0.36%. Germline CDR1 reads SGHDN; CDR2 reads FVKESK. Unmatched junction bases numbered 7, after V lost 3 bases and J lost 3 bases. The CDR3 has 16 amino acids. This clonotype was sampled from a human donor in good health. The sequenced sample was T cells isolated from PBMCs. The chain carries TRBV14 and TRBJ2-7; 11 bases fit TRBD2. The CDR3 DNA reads TGTGCCAGCAGCCACGGACTAGCGGGTGGCATCTACGAGCAGTACTTC. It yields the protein CASSHGLAGGIYEQYF.